Listed below are T cell receptor beta chains from one sample, sequenced in a study of blood T cell repertoires in COVID-19. Method: immunoSEQ multiplex PCR; TCRdb's copy keeps in-frame clones and lacks some. This table holds some 190,000 clones, about 85% found once. Sample: peripheral blood. Every receptor here comes from a man older than 75 with COVID-19, enrolled during active disease. Each CDR3 is given with its conserved first and last residue. The D gene is left open where the match is weak. The size field is filled for only some rows; it gives once, few, many or a size class.

v_call	j_call	clone_size	d_call	cdr3_aa	cdr3_nt
TRBV10-3	TRBJ1-5	-	TRBD1	CAINNGQGGQPQHF	TGTGCCATCAATAATGGACAGGGAGGCCAGCCCCAGCATTTT
TRBV10-3	TRBJ2-3	-	-	CAISGLISTDTQYF	TGTGCCATCAGTGGACTGATAAGCACAGATACGCAGTATTTT
TRBV7-2	TRBJ2-3	-	TRBD2	CASSPPGGGPTDTQYF	TGTGCCAGCAGCCCCCCGGGGGGGGGCCCCACAGATACGCAGTATTTT
TRBV18	TRBJ2-4	-	TRBD1	CASSPNLGQRKAKNIQYF	TGTGCCAGCTCACCAAACCTGGGACAGAGGAAGGCCAAAAACATTCAGTACTTC
TRBV18	TRBJ2-6	-	TRBD2	CASSPGTSGGLSGANVLTF	TGTGCCAGCTCACCCGGGACTAGCGGGGGGCTCTCTGGGGCCAACGTCCTGACTTTC
TRBV3-1/TRBV3-2	TRBJ1-6	-	-	CASSRGVNSPLHF	TGTGCCAGCAGCCGCGGGGTCAATTCACCCCTCCACTTT
TRBV5-1	TRBJ1-5	-	-	CASSLRAGDQPQHF	TGCGCCAGCAGCTTGCGGGCAGGGGATCAGCCCCAGCATTTT
TRBV11-2	TRBJ1-2	-	-	CASSIRVGYGYTF	TGTGCCAGCAGCATACGGGTCGGTTATGGCTACACCTTC
TRBV7-8	TRBJ2-5	-	-	CASSLQALGETQYF	TGTGCCAGCAGCCTACAGGCTCTCGGGGAGACCCAGTACTTC
TRBV28	TRBJ2-5	-	-	CASSGGSLLQETQYF	TGTGCCAGCAGTGGAGGCAGCCTACTCCAAGAGACCCAGTACTTC
TRBV9	TRBJ1-1	-	-	CASSVGAPGRTEAFF	TGTGCCAGCAGCGTAGGGGCCCCGGGGAGAACTGAAGCTTTCTTT
TRBV5-1	TRBJ2-7	-	TRBD1	CASSSGQGIHEQYF	TGCGCCAGCAGCTCGGGACAGGGGATACACGAGCAGTACTTC
TRBV7-2	TRBJ2-2	-	TRBD1	CASSFLPGPGQGVSGELFF	TGTGCCAGCAGCTTCTTACCAGGCCCGGGACAGGGGGTTTCCGGGGAGCTGTTTTTT
TRBV5-4	TRBJ1-1	-	-	CASSLGRVNTEAFF	TGTGCCAGCAGCTTGGGACGGGTGAACACTGAAGCTTTCTTT
TRBV9	TRBJ2-7	-	TRBD1	CASSRDRGEQYF	TGTGCCAGCAGCCGGGACAGGGGCGAGCAGTACTTC
TRBV6-5	TRBJ1-1	once	-	CASKLAGLNTEAFF	TGTGCCAGCAAACTAGCGGGCCTGAACACTGAAGCTTTCTTT
TRBV3-1/TRBV3-2	TRBJ1-3	-	-	CASSQVLGGYSGNTIYF	TGTGCCAGCAGCCAAGTGTTGGGGGGATACTCTGGAAACACCATATATTTT
TRBV28	TRBJ1-5	few	TRBD1	CASSLRGQGDQPQHF	TGTGCCAGCAGTTTAAGGGGACAGGGGGACCAGCCCCAGCATTTT
TRBV19	TRBJ2-2	-	-	CASRNRDQNTGELFF	TGTGCCAGTAGAAACCGGGATCAGAACACCGGGGAGCTGTTTTTT
TRBV6-1	TRBJ1-2	-	-	CASSESGGGYTF	TGTGCCAGCAGTGAAAGTGGGGGGGGCTACACCTTC
TRBV10-3	TRBJ1-2	-	-	CAISANGRNYGYTF	TGTGCCATCAGTGCCAATGGGCGAAACTATGGCTACACCTTC
TRBV19	TRBJ1-1	-	TRBD1	CASRKRGTGDINTEAFF	TGTGCCAGTAGAAAACGAGGGACAGGGGACATAAACACTGAAGCTTTCTTT
TRBV5-1	TRBJ1-1	-	-	CASSLGPGMNTEAFF	TGCGCCAGCAGCTTGGGGCCGGGGATGAACACTGAAGCTTTCTTT
TRBV2	TRBJ2-3	-	-	CASSEQGQGGTDTQYF	TGTGCCAGCAGTGAACAAGGTCAGGGTGGCACAGATACGCAGTATTTT
TRBV4-2	TRBJ1-2	-	TRBD1	CASSQGGTGGLGYGYTF	TGTGCCAGCAGCCAAGGGGGGACAGGGGGCCTTGGTTATGGCTACACCTTC
TRBV7-2	TRBJ1-2	-	-	CASSLVGGETYGYTF	TGTGCCAGCAGCTTAGTCGGAGGGGAAACCTATGGCTACACCTTC
TRBV29-1	TRBJ1-2	-	-	CSVEGGIYGYTF	TGCAGCGTTGAGGGGGGGATCTATGGCTACACCTTC
TRBV10-3	TRBJ1-5	-	-	CAISERGKSQHF	TGTGCCATCAGTGAAAGGGGGAAGTCCCAGCATTTT
TRBV10-1	TRBJ2-1	-	TRBD2	CASSTNPGLAAYNEQFF	TGCGCCAGCAGTACTAATCCGGGACTAGCGGCCTACAATGAGCAGTTCTTC
TRBV6-5	TRBJ1-6	few	-	CASSLQGGNSPLHF	TGTGCCAGCAGCCTACAGGGTGGCAATTCACCCCTCCACTTT
TRBV14	TRBJ2-6	-	TRBD1	CASSQADRVPSGANVLTF	TGTGCCAGCAGCCAAGCAGACAGGGTCCCATCTGGGGCCAACGTCCTGACTTTC
TRBV27	TRBJ2-7	-	-	CASSAIGEQPGYEQYF	TGTGCCAGCAGTGCTATTGGCGAACAGCCGGGATACGAGCAGTACTTC
TRBV9	TRBJ2-5	-	TRBD2	CASSAGAGLAGRETQYF	TGTGCCAGCAGCGCTGGGGCAGGACTAGCGGGGCGAGAGACCCAGTACTTC
TRBV13	TRBJ2-3	-	TRBD2	CASSTLAGRTPTDTQYF	TGTGCCAGCAGCACCTTAGCGGGACGCACCCCCACAGATACGCAGTATTTT
TRBV19	TRBJ1-1	-	-	CASRMMGGRGDTEAFF	TGTGCCAGTAGAATGATGGGGGGCCGGGGGGACACTGAAGCTTTCTTT
TRBV7-3	TRBJ1-1	-	TRBD1	CASSSGQGTEAFF	TGTGCCAGCAGCTCGGGACAGGGGACTGAAGCTTTCTTT
TRBV6-4	TRBJ2-5	-	TRBD2	CASSEGAGETQYF	TGTGCCAGCAGTGAAGGAGCGGGGGAGACCCAGTACTTC
TRBV5-1	TRBJ2-7	-	-	CASSPGHSDPYEQYF	TGCGCCAGCAGCCCGGGACACTCCGACCCCTACGAGCAGTACTTC
TRBV1	TRBJ1-2	-	-	CTSGEDKGFYGYTF	TGCACCAGCGGAGAGGACAAAGGCTTCTATGGCTACACCTTC
TRBV5-1	TRBJ2-1	-	TRBD2	CASSLAAGRFNEQFF	TGCGCCAGCAGCTTGGCAGCGGGGAGGTTCAATGAGCAGTTCTTC
TRBV3-1/TRBV3-2	TRBJ2-5	-	-	CASSQAEMTTQYF	TGTGCCAGCAGCCAAGCGGAGATGACTACCCAGTACTTC
TRBV13	TRBJ2-7	-	-	CASSSTEGSYEQYF	TGTGCCAGCAGTTCGACAGAAGGTAGCTACGAGCAGTACTTC
TRBV6-6	TRBJ2-2	-	-	CASSPSRRGTGELFF	TGTGCCAGCAGTCCGAGCCGAAGGGGAACCGGGGAGCTGTTTTTT
TRBV19	TRBJ1-6	-	-	CASSIITGDNSPLHF	TGTGCCAGTAGTATTATAACAGGCGATAATTCACCCCTCCACTTT
TRBV7-3	TRBJ2-5	few	TRBD1	CASSTGAAETQYF	TGTGCCAGCAGTACAGGGGCCGCCGAGACCCAGTACTTC
TRBV5-5	TRBJ1-4	-	TRBD1	CASSKGQALPFNEKLFF	TGTGCCAGCAGCAAGGGACAGGCCTTACCTTTTAATGAAAAACTGTTTTTT
TRBV7-2	TRBJ1-6	-	-	CASSLSGQNNSPLHF	TGTGCCAGCAGCTTATCCGGACAGAATAATTCACCCCTCCACTTT
TRBV6-2/TRBV6-3	TRBJ2-7	-	TRBD1	CASSDVGTEDYEQYF	TGTGCCAGCAGTGACGTAGGGACAGAGGACTACGAGCAGTACTTC
TRBV18	TRBJ2-7	-	TRBD2	CASSPAGGRGEQYF	TGTGCCAGCTCACCTGCGGGGGGCAGGGGCGAGCAGTACTTC
TRBV9	TRBJ1-4	-	TRBD1	CASQHGTGDEKLFF	TGTGCCAGTCAACACGGGACAGGGGATGAAAAACTGTTTTTT
TRBV3-1/TRBV3-2	TRBJ2-1	-	-	CASSQEAVGVNGSYNEQFF	TGTGCCAGCAGCCAAGAGGCAGTCGGGGTGAATGGCTCCTACAATGAGCAGTTCTTC
TRBV4-2	TRBJ1-2	once	TRBD1	CASSQDFRGVDRVYGYTF	TGTGCCAGCAGCCAAGATTTCCGAGGGGTCGACAGGGTGTATGGCTACACCTTC
TRBV5-1	TRBJ1-5	-	TRBD1	CASSSGQGQNQPQHF	TGCGCCAGCAGCTCGGGACAGGGCCAGAATCAACCCCAGCATTTT